These T cell receptor beta chains were read from a single sample in a study of Graves' ophthalmopathy and Graves' hyperthyroidism. One entry per CDR3 protein, called by TCRdb with MiXCR from the multiplex PCR reads. The sample lists 450,000 or so distinct CDR3 sequences, 13% to 15% seen once, with 9.8% in the top ten. Sample: blood. These receptors originate from a woman in her 30s with Graves' ophthalmopathy. The CDR3 runs from the conserved cysteine through the conserved F or W. A D gene is named only where the DNA matches it firmly. The size entry is marked missing in some rows and otherwise reads once, few, many or a size class.

.	TRBV11-2	TRBJ2-7	many	CASSLDRWVSYEQYF	TGTGCCAGCAGCTTAGATCGGTGGGTCTCCTACGAGCAGTACTTC
.	TRBV6-1	TRBJ1-5	many	CASSPPRGVNQPQHF	TGTGCCAGCAGTCCCCCAAGGGGAGTCAATCAGCCCCAGCATTTT
TRBD1	TRBV3-1	TRBJ1-5	few	CASSLMGAGGLPSPQHF	TGTGCCAGCAGCCTCATGGGGGCAGGGGGCCTTCCCTCGCCCCAGCATTTT
.	TRBV29-1	TRBJ2-5	many	CSVEGTSLETQYF	TGCAGCGTTGAAGGTACAAGCCTGGAGACCCAGTACTTC
.	TRBV6-5	TRBJ2-4	many	CASSPQGPSKNIQYF	TGTGCCAGCAGTCCCCAGGGACCGAGCAAAAACATTCAGTACTTC
.	TRBV11-2	TRBJ1-1	.	CASCLGGSTEAFF	TGTGCCAGCTGCTTGGGGGGGAGCACTGAAGCTTTCTTT
.	TRBV12-3/TRBV12-4	TRBJ2-7	many	CASTLEGTIRGEQYF	TGTGCCAGCACCCTCGAAGGGACCATCCGGGGCGAGCAGTACTTC
.	TRBV20-1	TRBJ2-4	few	CSARGGLAKNIKYF	TGCAGTGCACGGGGAGGCCTAGCCAAAAACATTAAGTACTTC
.	TRBV29-1	TRBJ1-1	many	CSVTRDLNTEAFF	TGCAGCGTTACAAGGGACCTGAACACTGAAGCTTTCTTT
.	TRBV12-3/TRBV12-4	TRBJ2-2	many	CASSFWQENTGELFF	TGTGCCAGCAGTTTCTGGCAGGAGAACACCGGGGAGCTGTTTTTT
.	TRBV6-5	TRBJ1-5	many	CASRPDGVGQPQHF	TGTGCCAGCAGACCCGACGGTGTGGGACAGCCCCAGCATTTT